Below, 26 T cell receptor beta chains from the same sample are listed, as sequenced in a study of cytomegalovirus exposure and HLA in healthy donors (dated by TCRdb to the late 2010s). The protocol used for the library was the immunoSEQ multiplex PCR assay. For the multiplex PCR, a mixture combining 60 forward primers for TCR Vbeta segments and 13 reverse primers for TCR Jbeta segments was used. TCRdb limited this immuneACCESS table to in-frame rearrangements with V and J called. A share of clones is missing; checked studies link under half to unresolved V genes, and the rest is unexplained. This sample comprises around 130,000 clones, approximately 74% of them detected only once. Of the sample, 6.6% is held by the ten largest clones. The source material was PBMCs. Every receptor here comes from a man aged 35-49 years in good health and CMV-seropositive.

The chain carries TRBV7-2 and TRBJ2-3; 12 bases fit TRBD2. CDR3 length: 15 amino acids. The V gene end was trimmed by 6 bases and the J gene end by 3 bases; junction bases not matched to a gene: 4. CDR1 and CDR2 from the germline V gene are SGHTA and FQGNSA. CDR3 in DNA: TGTGCCAGCAGATTGACTAGCGGGAGAACAGATACGCAGTATTTT. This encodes CASRLTSGRTDTQYF.

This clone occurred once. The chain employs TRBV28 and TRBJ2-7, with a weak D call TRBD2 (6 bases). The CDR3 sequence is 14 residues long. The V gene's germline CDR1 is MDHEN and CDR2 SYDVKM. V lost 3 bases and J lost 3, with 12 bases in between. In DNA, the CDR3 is TGTGCCAGCAGTTTCGTAGCGGCTGACTACGAGCAGTACTTC. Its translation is CASSFVAADYEQYF.

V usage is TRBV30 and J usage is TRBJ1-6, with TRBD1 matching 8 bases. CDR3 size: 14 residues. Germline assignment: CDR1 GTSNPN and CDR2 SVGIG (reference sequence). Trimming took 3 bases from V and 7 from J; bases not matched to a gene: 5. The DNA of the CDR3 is TGTGCCTGGAGATCCAGGGGGCACAATTCACCCCTCCACTTT. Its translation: CAWRSRGHNSPLHF.

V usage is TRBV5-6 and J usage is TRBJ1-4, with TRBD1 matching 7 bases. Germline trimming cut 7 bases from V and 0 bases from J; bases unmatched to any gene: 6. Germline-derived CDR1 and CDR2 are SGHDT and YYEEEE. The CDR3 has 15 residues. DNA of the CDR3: TGTGCCAGCGGCGACAGGGAAGCAACTAATGAAAAACTGTTTTTT. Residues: CASGDREATNEKLFF.

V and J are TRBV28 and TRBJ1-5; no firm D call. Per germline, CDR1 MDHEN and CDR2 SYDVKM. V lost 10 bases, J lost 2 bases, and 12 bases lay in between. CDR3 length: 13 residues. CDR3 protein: CATRLPGNQPQHF. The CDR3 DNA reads TGTGCCACCCGGTTACCCGGCAATCAGCCCCAGCATTTT.

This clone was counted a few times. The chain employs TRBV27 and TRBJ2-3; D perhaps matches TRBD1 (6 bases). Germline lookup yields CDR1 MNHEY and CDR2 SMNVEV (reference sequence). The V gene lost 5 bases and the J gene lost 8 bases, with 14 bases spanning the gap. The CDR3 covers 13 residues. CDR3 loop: CASSRQDRVTQYF. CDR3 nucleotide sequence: TGTGCCAGCAGTAGACAGGACCGGGTTACGCAGTATTTT.

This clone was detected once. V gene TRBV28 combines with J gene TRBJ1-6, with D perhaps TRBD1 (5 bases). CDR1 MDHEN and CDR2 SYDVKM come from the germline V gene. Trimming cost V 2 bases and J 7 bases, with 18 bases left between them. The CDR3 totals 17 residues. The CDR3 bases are TGTGCCAGCAGTTTAGGTGGGGGGGAACAGGACAATTCACCCCTCCACTTT. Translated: CASSLGGGEQDNSPLHF.

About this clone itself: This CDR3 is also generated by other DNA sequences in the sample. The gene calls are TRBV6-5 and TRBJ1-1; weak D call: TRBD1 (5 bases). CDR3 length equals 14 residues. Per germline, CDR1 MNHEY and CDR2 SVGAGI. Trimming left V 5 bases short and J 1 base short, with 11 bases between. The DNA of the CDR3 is TGTGCCAGCAGTGGTTCGCAGGGGAACACTGAAGCTTTCTTT. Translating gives CASSGSQGNTEAFF.

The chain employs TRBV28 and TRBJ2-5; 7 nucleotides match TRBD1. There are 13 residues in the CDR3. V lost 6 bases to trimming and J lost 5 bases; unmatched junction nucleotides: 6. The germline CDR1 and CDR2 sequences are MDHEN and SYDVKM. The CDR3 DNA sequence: TGTGCCAGCAGCAGACAGGGCGGCGAGACCCAGTACTTC. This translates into CASSRQGGETQYF.

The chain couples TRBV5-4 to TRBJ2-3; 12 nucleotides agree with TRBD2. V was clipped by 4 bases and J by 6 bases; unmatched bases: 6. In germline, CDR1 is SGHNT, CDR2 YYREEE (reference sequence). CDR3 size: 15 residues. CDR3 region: CASSIKGTSGDTQYF. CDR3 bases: TGTGCCAGCAGCATAAAAGGGACTAGCGGGGATACGCAGTATTTT.

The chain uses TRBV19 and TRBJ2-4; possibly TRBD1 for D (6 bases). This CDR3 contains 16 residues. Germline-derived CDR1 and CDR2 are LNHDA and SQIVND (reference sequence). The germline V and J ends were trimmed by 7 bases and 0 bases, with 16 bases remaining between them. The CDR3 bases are TGTGCCAGTACAAAGGACAGTGGGGGAGCCAAAAACATTCAGTACTTC. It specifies CASTKDSGGAKNIQYF.

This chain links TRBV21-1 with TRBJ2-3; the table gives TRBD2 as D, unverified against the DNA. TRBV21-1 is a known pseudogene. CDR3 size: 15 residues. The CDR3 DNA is TGTGCCAGCGTCTGGGAGCAGCTTTTCACAGATACGCAGTATTTT. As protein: CASVWEQLFTDTQYF.

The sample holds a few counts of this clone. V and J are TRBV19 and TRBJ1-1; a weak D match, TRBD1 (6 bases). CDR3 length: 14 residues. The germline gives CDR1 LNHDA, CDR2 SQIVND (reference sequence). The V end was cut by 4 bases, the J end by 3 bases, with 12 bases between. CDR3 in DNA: TGTGCCAGTAGTACCCGGACAGTCTACACTGAAGCTTTCTTT. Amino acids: CASSTRTVYTEAFF.

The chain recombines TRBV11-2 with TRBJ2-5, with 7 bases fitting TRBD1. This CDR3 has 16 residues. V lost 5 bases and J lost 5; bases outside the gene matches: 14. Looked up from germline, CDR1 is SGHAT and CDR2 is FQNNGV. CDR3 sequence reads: CASSPAGGVLGETQYF. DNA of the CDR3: TGTGCCAGCAGCCCGGCAGGGGGAGTTTTAGGGGAGACCCAGTACTTC.

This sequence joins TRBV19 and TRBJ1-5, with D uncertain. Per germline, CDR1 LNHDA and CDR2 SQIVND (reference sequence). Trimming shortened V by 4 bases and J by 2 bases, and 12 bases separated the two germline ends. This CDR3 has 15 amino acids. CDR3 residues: CASSTVMGGNQPQHF. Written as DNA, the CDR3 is TGTGCCAGTAGTACTGTGATGGGCGGCAATCAGCCCCAGCATTTT.

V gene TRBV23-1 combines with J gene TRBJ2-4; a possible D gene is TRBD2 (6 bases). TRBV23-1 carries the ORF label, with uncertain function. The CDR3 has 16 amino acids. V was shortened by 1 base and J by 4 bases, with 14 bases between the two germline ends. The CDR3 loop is CASSQYFWAGKNIQYF. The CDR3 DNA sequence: TGCGCCAGCAGTCAATACTTTTGGGCGGGGAAAAACATTCAGTACTTC.

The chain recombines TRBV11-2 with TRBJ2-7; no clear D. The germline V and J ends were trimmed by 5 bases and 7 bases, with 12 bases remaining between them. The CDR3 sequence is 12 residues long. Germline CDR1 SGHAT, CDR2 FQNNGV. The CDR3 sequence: CASSPHIGEQYF. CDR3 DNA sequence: TGTGCCAGCAGCCCACATATCGGGGAGCAGTACTTC.

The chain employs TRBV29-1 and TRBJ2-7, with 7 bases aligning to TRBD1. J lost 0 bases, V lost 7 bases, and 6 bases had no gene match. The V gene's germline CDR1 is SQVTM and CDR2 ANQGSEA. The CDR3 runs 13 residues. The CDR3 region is CSGLQGHSYEQYF. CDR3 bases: TGCAGCGGACTACAGGGGCACTCCTACGAGCAGTACTTC.

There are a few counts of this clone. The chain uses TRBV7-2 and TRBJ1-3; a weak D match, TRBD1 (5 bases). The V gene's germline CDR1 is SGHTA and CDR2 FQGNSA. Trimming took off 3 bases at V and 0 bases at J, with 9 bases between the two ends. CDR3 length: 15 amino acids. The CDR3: CASSFRGTSGNTIYF. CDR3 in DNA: TGTGCCAGCAGCTTTAGGGGCACCTCTGGAAACACCATATATTTT. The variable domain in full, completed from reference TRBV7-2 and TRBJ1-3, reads GAGVSQSPSNKVTEKGKDVELRCDPISGHTALYWYRQSLGQGLEFLIYFQGNSAPDKSGLPSDRFSAERTGGSVSTLTIQRTQQEDSAVYLCASSFRGTSGNTIYFGEGSWLTVV.

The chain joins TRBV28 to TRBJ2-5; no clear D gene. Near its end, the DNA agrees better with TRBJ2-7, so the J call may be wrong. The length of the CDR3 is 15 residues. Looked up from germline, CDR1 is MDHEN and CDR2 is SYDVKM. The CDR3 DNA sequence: TGTGCCAGCAGTTTATTACAGTTAAATTCCTACGAGCAGTACTTC. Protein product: CASSLLQLNSYEQYF.

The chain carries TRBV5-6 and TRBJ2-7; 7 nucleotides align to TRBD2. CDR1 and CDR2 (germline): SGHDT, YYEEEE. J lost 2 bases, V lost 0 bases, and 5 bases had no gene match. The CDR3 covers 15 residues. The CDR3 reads CASSLARDYPYEQYF. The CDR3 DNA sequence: TGTGCCAGCAGCTTGGCCCGGGACTACCCCTACGAGCAGTACTTC.

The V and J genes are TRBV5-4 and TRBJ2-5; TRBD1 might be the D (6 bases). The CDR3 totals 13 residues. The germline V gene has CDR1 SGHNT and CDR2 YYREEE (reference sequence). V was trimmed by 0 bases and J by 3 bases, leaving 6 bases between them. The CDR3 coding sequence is TGTGCCAGCAGCTTGGACAGGGAAGAGACCCAGTACTTC. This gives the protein CASSLDREETQYF.

CDR3 region: CASSPTGVATYEQYF. The CDR3 DNA follows: TGTGCCAGCAGCCCTACGGGGGTTGCGACTTACGAGCAGTACTTC. This sequence joins TRBV9 and TRBJ2-7; the D gene is possibly TRBD2 (6 bases). Trimming shortened V by 4 bases and J by 4 bases, and 18 bases separated the two germline ends. The germline gives CDR1 SGDLS, CDR2 YYNGEE. This CDR3 region has 15 residues.

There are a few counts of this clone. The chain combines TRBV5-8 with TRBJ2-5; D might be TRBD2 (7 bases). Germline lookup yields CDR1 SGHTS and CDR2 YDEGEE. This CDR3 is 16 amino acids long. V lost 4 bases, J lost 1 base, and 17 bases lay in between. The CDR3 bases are TGTGCCAGCAGCAAAACGAGGCGGGGGCTCCAAGAGACCCAGTACTTC. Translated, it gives CASSKTRRGLQETQYF.

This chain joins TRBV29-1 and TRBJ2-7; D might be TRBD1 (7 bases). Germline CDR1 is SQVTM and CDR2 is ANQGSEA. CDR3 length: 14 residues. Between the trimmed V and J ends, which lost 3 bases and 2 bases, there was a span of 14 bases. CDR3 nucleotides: TGCAGCGTTGATGGAGGGGGCAGAACCTACGAGCAGTACTTC. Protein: CSVDGGGRTYEQYF.

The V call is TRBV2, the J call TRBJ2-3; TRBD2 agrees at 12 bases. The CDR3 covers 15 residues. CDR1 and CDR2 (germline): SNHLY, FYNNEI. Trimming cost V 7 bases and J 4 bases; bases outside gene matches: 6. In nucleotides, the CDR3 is TGTGCCAGCAAGAGACTAGCGGGAGTTCCAGATACGCAGTATTTT. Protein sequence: CASKRLAGVPDTQYF.